This T cell receptor beta chain was sequenced in a study of human T cells and chemical hapten exposure. V lost 1 base to trimming and J lost 9 bases, with 19 bases between them. Germline loops: CDR1 LGHNA, CDR2 YSLEER. This CDR3 has 17 amino acids. As concerns this clonotype: Antigen specificity is unknown.

General study results and limits: No change in TCRs above 1 in 1000 frequency was produced by DPC sensitization.

The time point was: patch test 2, 6 weeks after DPC sensitization. The sample's treatment: therapeutic diphenylcyclopropenone sensitization with weekly scalp DPC. TCRdb passed the RACE reads through MiXCR, listing each CDR3 protein once. Found here are some 80,000 distinct CDR3 sequences, more than 8.5% of them singletons; the top ten hold roughly 2.5%. The TCR originated in a woman in her twenties or thirties with alopecia areata. Some clones in this sample may be carry-over from other donors' samples. This sequence joins TRBV4-3 and TRBJ1-6; possible D gene TRBD1, 5 bases. This specimen was whole blood, taken in connection with sensitization to the hapten diphenylcyclopropenone (DPC). In DNA form, the CDR3 reads TGCGCCAGCAGCCAAGGCTCCCCAGGGAGGGTAGGTTCACCCCTCCACTTT. This gives the protein CASSQGSPGRVGSPLHF.